Following are 13 T cell receptor beta chains from one sample sequenced in a study of blood T cell repertoires in COVID-19 (dated by TCRdb to 2019 to 2021). Libraries came from the immunoSEQ multiplex PCR assay. Entries here come from immuneACCESS through TCRdb and include only in-frame sequences with V and J called. Some clones fail to appear in such tables; in the studies checked, an unresolved V gene covers under half of the shortfall, and the cause of the remainder is unknown. Across this sample there are some 140,000 clones, with approximately 85% seen only once. 0.63% of the sample comes from the top ten. The sample taken for sequencing was peripheral blood. These receptor sequences come from a man between 60 and 70 years old with COVID-19, enrolled during active disease.

The chain is built from TRBV19 and TRBJ1-5, with a weak D call TRBD1 (5 bases). Germline-derived CDR1 and CDR2 are LNHDA and SQIVND (reference sequence). The ends were cut back, 3 bases at V and 1 base at J, with 10 bases in the middle. The CDR3 consists of 15 residues. This CDR3 is CASSMAGPSNQPQHF. The DNA for the CDR3 is TGTGCCAGTAGTATGGCAGGGCCCAGCAATCAGCCCCAGCATTTT.

The V call is TRBV6-2 or TRBV6-3, the J call TRBJ2-7; 7 nucleotides align to TRBD1. The CDR3 consists of 14 residues. V shed 0 bases and J 4 bases; nucleotides not matched to a gene: 3. Germline V gene data show CDR1 as MNHEY and CDR2 as SVGEGT. In nucleotides, the CDR3 is TGTGCCAGCAGTTACTCGAGACAGGGTTACGAGCAGTACTTC. Translation gives CASSYSRQGYEQYF.

This clone was seen a few times. The J gene is TRBJ1-6, the V gene TRBV4-3; unclear D gene. Germline V CDR1 and CDR2: LGHNA, YSLEER. V was shortened by 0 bases and J by 11 bases, with 8 bases between the two germline ends. This CDR3 comprises 13 residues. This chain's CDR3 is CASSQDQRAPLHF. In DNA, the CDR3 is TGCGCCAGCAGCCAAGATCAACGCGCACCCCTCCACTTT.

This clone was detected a few times. The rearrangement joins TRBV9 to TRBJ2-2; D may be TRBD2 (5 bases). Germline-derived CDR1 and CDR2 are SGDLS and YYNGEE. Trimming removed 7 bases at V and 7 bases at J, with 14 bases between. The CDR3 contains 13 residues. The DNA of the CDR3 is TGTGCCAGCGCCCAATGGGAGAGCGGGGAGCTGTTTTTT. This translates into CASAQWESGELFF. Full variable domain (rest looked up from reference TRBV9 and TRBJ2-2): DSGVTQTPKHLITATGQRVTLRCSPRSGDLSVYWYQQSLDQGLQFLIQYYNGEERAKGNILERFSAQQFPDLHSELNLSSLELGDSALYFCASAQWESGELFFGEGSRLTVL.

The chain uses TRBV10-3 and TRBJ2-7; 9 positions match TRBD1. There are 14 residues in the CDR3. The V segment lost 5 bases and the J segment 6 bases; nucleotides outside the gene matches: 8. CDR1 is ENHRY, CDR2 SYGVKD, per germline. The CDR3, as DNA: TGTGCCATCAGTCCCGGGACAGGGTCTTTCGAGCAGTACTTC. Protein product: CAISPGTGSFEQYF.

This clone was detected many times. The chain has TRBV6-5 and TRBJ2-1; 8 positions match TRBD2. With 4 bases clipped from V and 6 bases from J, the junction kept 8 bases outside the gene matches. There are 15 residues in the CDR3. The germline gives CDR1 MNHEY, CDR2 SVGAGI. CDR3 in amino acids: CASSSRAGVLNEQFF. The CDR3 DNA reads TGTGCCAGCAGTTCTCGAGCGGGGGTACTCAATGAGCAGTTCTTC.

The genes are TRBV5-6 and TRBJ1-5; TRBD1 matches 8 bases. Germline CDR1 SGHDT, CDR2 YYEEEE. This CDR3 has 16 residues. V dropped 0 bases and J dropped 6; count of bases not matched to a gene: 8. The CDR3 region is CASSLASGGKIQPQHF. The DNA of the CDR3 is TGTGCCAGCAGCTTGGCTTCAGGGGGCAAGATTCAGCCCCAGCATTTT.

This clone was counted a few times. The rearrangement uses TRBV19 and TRBJ1-2; no reliable D call. Trimming cost V 7 bases and J 0 bases, with 6 bases left between them. The V gene's germline CDR1 is LNHDA and CDR2 SQIVND (reference sequence). The CDR3 is 12 residues long. The CDR3 nucleotides read TGTGCCAGTACAATAGCTAACTATGGCTACACCTTC. It yields the protein CASTIANYGYTF.

The gene calls are TRBV21-1 and TRBJ2-1; the table's D call of TRBD2 was not tested on the DNA. TRBV21-1 is a listed pseudogene. The CDR3 spans 18 residues. The CDR3 DNA follows: TGTGCCAGCAGCAAAGATTTGGGGAGCGGACTCAATCAAAATGAGCAGTTCTTC. It codes for CASSKDLGSGLNQNEQFF.

The chain combines TRBV28 with TRBJ1-3; D possibly corresponds to TRBD1 (5 bases). This CDR3 has 15 residues. CDR1 is MDHEN and CDR2 is SYDVKM in the germline V gene. The V gene lost 5 bases and the J gene lost 4 bases, with 15 bases spanning the gap. CDR3 nucleotide sequence: TGTGCCAGCAGTGGGCCAGGGACTCACGGAAACACCATATATTTT. Translating it yields CASSGPGTHGNTIYF.

The genes are TRBV6-2 or TRBV6-3 and TRBJ2-3; TRBD2 agrees at 8 bases. Germline-derived CDR1 and CDR2 are MNHEY and SVGEGT. The trim removed 3 bases at V and 4 bases at J, leaving 6 bases unmatched. This CDR3 contains 15 residues. CDR3 residues: CASSYRTGGADTQYF. CDR3 DNA sequence: TGTGCCAGCAGTTATAGGACGGGAGGGGCAGATACGCAGTATTTT.

Only a few counts were recorded for this clone. This chain links TRBV7-9 with TRBJ2-2; 9 nucleotides align to TRBD1. CDR3 length: 15 residues. J lost 6 bases, V lost 4 bases, and 6 bases had no gene match. CDR1 and CDR2 from the germline V gene are SEHNR and FQNEAQ (reference sequence). DNA of the CDR3: TGTGCCAGCAGCTCCCGGGACAGGGTAGCCGGGGAGCTGTTTTTT. Its protein is CASSSRDRVAGELFF. Full variable domain (missing parts from reference TRBV7-9 and TRBJ2-2): DTGVSQNPRHKITKRGQNVTFRCDPISEHNRLYWYRQTLGQGPEFLTYFQNEAQLEKSRLLSDRFSAERPKGSFSTLEIQRTEQGDSAMYLCASSSRDRVAGELFFGEGSRLTVL.

The V gene is TRBV5-1, the J gene TRBJ2-7; a possible D gene is TRBD1 (5 bases). V was pared by 4 bases and J by 0 bases, with 11 bases between. The CDR3 runs 14 residues. Germline V gene data show CDR1 as SGHRS and CDR2 as YFSETQ. CDR3 DNA: TGCGCCAGCAGCCAATTGACAGACTCCTACGAGCAGTACTTC. This codes for CASSQLTDSYEQYF.